This entry lists 21 T cell receptor beta chains sequenced from one sample in a study of blood T cells in healthy people across ages. With a J-beta primer mix and a sample-barcoded 5' primer, a second PCR ran roughly 6 to 12 cycles. TCRdb reanalysed the 5' RACE reads using MiXCR and keeps one entry per CDR3 protein. The data contain about a million distinct CDR3 sequences, around two fifths of them singletons. The source material was blood. The receptors originated from a man between 18 and 35 years old in good health.

V is TRBV20-1 and J is TRBJ2-7; D not resolved. Germline lookup yields CDR1 DFQATT and CDR2 SNEGSKA (reference sequence). Trimming took off 7 bases at V and 2 bases at J, with 12 bases between the two ends. This CDR3 spans 12 amino acids. CDR3 residues: CSGQASTYEQYF. The DNA for the CDR3 is TGCAGTGGGCAGGCAAGCACCTACGAGCAGTACTTC.

This clonotype was seen more than once but under ten times. The chain has TRBV24-1 and TRBJ2-7; possible D gene TRBD1, 6 bases. The CDR3 covers 15 residues. CDR1 KGHDR and CDR2 SFDVKD come from the germline V gene. V dropped 5 bases and J dropped 2 bases, with 15 bases sitting between them. CDR3 nucleotide sequence: TGTGCCACCAGTGTCTTAACCGGGACACCCTACGAGCAGTACTTC. Its protein product is CATSVLTGTPYEQYF.

The chain uses TRBV12-3 or TRBV12-4 and TRBJ2-1, with D possibly TRBD1 on 6 matching bases. The germline V and J ends were trimmed by 6 bases and 7 bases, with 19 bases remaining between them. The CDR3 length is 15 residues. CDR3 region: CASSRAGELTNEQFF. In DNA form, the CDR3 reads TGTGCCAGCAGCCGCGCAGGGGAGCTTACTAATGAGCAGTTCTTC.

This chain joins TRBV2 and TRBJ2-7, with a tentative D call TRBD1 (5 bases). Germline lookup yields CDR1 SNHLY and CDR2 FYNNEI. The CDR3 has 11 amino acids. The germline V and J ends were trimmed by 6 bases and 6 bases, with 9 bases remaining between them. CDR3: CASRRGIEQYF. The CDR3 DNA is TGTGCCAGCAGAAGGGGTATCGAGCAGTACTTC.

The J gene is TRBJ2-7, the V gene TRBV3-1; TRBD2 aligns across 11 bases. Germline V CDR1 and CDR2: LGHDT, YNNKEL (reference sequence). The V segment lost 3 bases and the J segment 7 bases; nucleotides outside the gene matches: 14. The CDR3 spans 17 residues. The CDR3: CASSHAAGLAVINEQYF. DNA for the CDR3: TGTGCCAGCAGCCATGCTGCGGGACTAGCGGTAATTAATGAGCAGTACTTC.

This chain connects TRBV6-5 to TRBJ1-2; 10 bases match TRBD1. Germline CDR1 MNHEY, CDR2 SVGAGI. The CDR3 consists of 13 residues. J was trimmed by 7 bases and V by 6 bases; bases with no gene match: 5. CDR3 sequence reads: CASRGTGVVGYTF. For the CDR3, the DNA is TGTGCCAGCAGGGGGACAGGGGTGGTTGGCTACACCTTC.

This clonotype has just one count. One junction end disagrees with the germline gene, perhaps due to a read error. The genes are TRBV5-5 and TRBJ1-5; 7 bases map to TRBD1. The CDR3 covers 17 residues. Germline V gene lookup returns CDR1 SGHKS and CDR2 YYEKEE (reference sequence). CDR3 in amino acids: CASSLVGGVGSNRPQHF. Written as DNA, the CDR3 is TGTGCCAGCAGCTTGGTAGGGGGCGTGGGTAGCAATCGGCCCCAGCATTTT.

V usage is TRBV20-1 and J usage is TRBJ2-4; D is undetermined. The CDR3 sequence is 11 residues long. Trimming shortened V by 4 bases and J by 6 bases, and 7 bases separated the two germline ends. The germline gives CDR1 DFQATT, CDR2 SNEGSKA (reference sequence). The CDR3, as DNA: TGCAGTGCTACAGACTTAAACATTCAGTACTTC. The encoded protein is CSATDLNIQYF.

This clonotype appeared a few times. The junction departs from the called germline gene at one end, perhaps through a read error. The chain combines TRBV12-3 or TRBV12-4 with TRBJ1-1; no clear D. The CDR3 runs 12 residues. The CDR3 reads CASSFGSTEVFF. CDR3 nucleotide sequence: TGTGCCAGCAGTTTCGGCAGCACTGAAGTTTTCTTT.

A few counts support this clonotype. The rearrangement uses TRBV4-3 and TRBJ2-7, with D perhaps matching TRBD1 or TRBD2 (5 bases each). The CDR3 runs 15 residues. Trimming shortened V by 0 bases and J by 2 bases, and 11 bases separated the two germline ends. Germline CDR1 reads LGHNA; CDR2 reads YSLEER. CDR3 in DNA: TGCGCCAGCAGCCAAGATTGGGACCCTACCTACGAGCAGTACTTC. It translates to CASSQDWDPTYEQYF.

A note on this clonotype: At one end the junction does not follow the germline gene, possibly because of a read error. The chain joins TRBV12-3 or TRBV12-4 to TRBJ1-5; D remains unclear. The CDR3 is made up of 14 amino acids. For the CDR3, the DNA is TGTGCCCGCAGTTTTGGCAGCTTAGATCAGCCCCAGCATTTT. Protein product: CARSFGSLDQPQHF.

The V and J genes are TRBV6-5 and TRBJ1-2; the match to TRBD1 covers 9 bases. Trimming took 5 bases from V and 8 from J; bases not matched to a gene: 9. CDR1 is MNHEY, CDR2 SVGAGI, per germline. There are 14 residues in the CDR3. CDR3 DNA sequence: TGTGCCAGCAGTGAGGGGACAGGGCAGGTCGGCTACACCTTC. It is translated as CASSEGTGQVGYTF.

The gene calls are TRBV5-6 and TRBJ2-7; maybe TRBD1 (5 bases). Trimming left V 5 bases short and J 5 bases short, with 14 bases between. Per the germline V gene, CDR1 is SGHDT and CDR2 is YYEEEE. The CDR3 spans 13 residues. DNA of the CDR3: TGTGCCAGCAGACGGACAAGTACCGACGAGCAGTACTTC. Amino acids: CASRRTSTDEQYF.

This clonotype was detected a few times. This rearrangement joins TRBV12-3 or TRBV12-4 to TRBJ1-2; D is possibly TRBD1 (6 bases). The CDR3 consists of 15 residues. The germline V and J ends were trimmed by 7 bases and 1 base, with 16 bases remaining between them. CDR3 amino acids: CASKLWGGHNYGYTF. The DNA for the CDR3 is TGTGCCAGCAAACTTTGGGGGGGACATAACTATGGCTACACCTTC.

A few counts support this clonotype. This chain uses TRBV28 with TRBJ2-7; tentatively, D is TRBD1 (5 bases). Looked up from germline, CDR1 is MDHEN and CDR2 is SYDVKM. This CDR3 region has 14 residues. Trimming left V 6 bases short and J 0 bases short, with 12 bases between. The CDR3 loop is CASSGRAISYEQYF. The CDR3 region has the DNA TGTGCCAGCAGCGGCAGGGCCATCTCCTACGAGCAGTACTTC. Variable domain in full (rest from reference TRBV28 and TRBJ2-7): DVKVTQSSRYLVKRTGEKVFLECVQDMDHENMFWYRQDPGLGLRLIYFSYDVKMKEKGDIPEGYSVSREKKERFSLILESASTNQTSMYLCASSGRAISYEQYFGPGTRLTVT.

In regard to this clonotype: A read error may account for a junction end that differs from germline. This chain connects TRBV10-3 to TRBJ2-3, with 9 bases that match TRBD2. The CDR3 runs 15 residues. The germline V gene has CDR1 ENHRY and CDR2 SYGVKD. CDR3 sequence: CAIKEAGTSRDTQYF. Here the CDR3 DNA reads TGTGCCATCAAAGAAGCAGGGACTAGCAGAGATACGCAGTATTTT.

The chain has TRBV7-9 and TRBJ2-1, with a possible D match to TRBD1 (7 bases). V was cut by 7 bases and J by 13 bases, with 32 bases left in between. Germline values: CDR1 SEHNR, CDR2 FQNEAQ (reference sequence). CDR3 length: 17 amino acids. The CDR3 spells CASNSTGTGEKEETQFF. DNA of the CDR3: TGTGCCAGCAACTCGACAGGGACGGGGGAAAAAGAAGAGACCCAGTTCTTC.

The rearrangement links TRBV9 to TRBJ2-1, with 15 bases matching TRBD2. Germline V gene sequence: CDR1 SGDLS, CDR2 YYNGEE. CDR3 length: 15 amino acids. With V trimmed by 4 bases and J by 8 bases, 4 bases remained unmatched. CDR3 nucleotides: TGTGCCAGCAGCCGGACTAGCGGGGGGGCCGATGAGCAGTTCTTC. It codes for CASSRTSGGADEQFF.

The CDR3 here is CSARDQYTQYF. CDR3 nucleotide sequence: TGCAGTGCTAGAGATCAGTATACGCAGTATTTT. V is TRBV20-1 and J is TRBJ2-3; D not resolved. V dropped 0 bases and J dropped 7 bases, with 5 bases sitting between them. CDR3 length: 11 amino acids. CDR1 is DFQATT and CDR2 is SNEGSKA in the germline V gene (reference sequence).

This chain connects TRBV7-2 to TRBJ2-5; 8 bases map to TRBD1. This CDR3 comprises 15 residues. CDR1 SGHTA and CDR2 FQGNSA come from the germline V gene. The junction had 6 bases not matched to a gene; V was cut back by 4 bases and J by 2 bases. CDR3 in amino acids: CASSYRTGIQETQYF. CDR3 in DNA: TGTGCCAGCAGCTACCGGACAGGGATTCAAGAGACCCAGTACTTC.

This chain uses TRBV5-1 with TRBJ2-7, with TRBD1 as a possible D gene (6 bases). Per germline, CDR1 SGHRS and CDR2 YFSETQ. The CDR3 spans 15 residues. V lost 3 bases and J 7 bases, leaving 20 bases between the germline ends. CDR3 DNA: TGCGCCAGCAGCTCCCCCGAACAGGGAAACAATGAGCAGTACTTC. As protein: CASSSPEQGNNEQYF.